Below, one T cell receptor (beta chain) is given with its context. Its antigen is still unknown. The sample holds no much larger clone one base away, and base qualities are not on file. This sample is part of a study of cytomegalovirus exposure and HLA in healthy donors (dated by TCRdb to about 2017). Describing the broader study: An earlier analysis of roughly 610 of the donors reported over 250 Gb of sequence data and 117 million unique TCR beta sequences obtained from 150 million to 200 million T cells. An early release that covered some 630 HLA-typed donors contained approximately 300 gigabases of sequencing data and about 84 million unique TCR sequences. Among the roughly 430 genotyped donors, about 85% belonged to the genetic ancestry cluster associated with self-reported Caucasian donors. The aim of the study was to test whether cataloging public T cell receptors could identify signatures of past pathogen exposure. Using immunosequencing, the study profiled T cell repertoires from about 620 subjects and related those repertoires to cytomegalovirus serostatus. In addition to the first cohort of roughly 670 subjects, a separate validation cohort of 120 different subjects was used. To predict cytomegalovirus infection status, the study combined high-throughput TCR immunosequencing, statistical association of individual TCRs with disease status, and machine learning. In a later analysis, previously published TCR beta repertoires from about 640 donors were re-analyzed and high-resolution HLA genotyping was added so that TCR occurrence patterns could be studied. Rather than using new phenotypic data, the later analysis identified candidate immune exposures from TCR beta sequences and from how often those sequences occurred across donors. An earlier analysis of approximately 630 of the donors applied high-throughput TCR beta sequencing to assess whether each TCR beta V gene segment acted as functional or pseudogenic. Donor age, sex, ethnicity and CMV serostatus were compiled together with the repertoire data. Genome-wide SNP genotypes for about 55% of the roughly 670 donors were used in a later genetic analysis, which treated that subset as a discovery cohort. All discovery cohort repertoires had been generated on a single sequencing platform. Class I and class II HLA loci were covered by the typing at four-digit resolution. Typing coverage varied by locus: about 620-630 donors for A, B, C, DRB1 and DQB1; approximately 500 for DQA1; 606 for DPA1; roughly 470 for DPB1. About five DR-DQ haplotypes were handled as single units for association and clustering, since linkage in the cohort was strong. Among several hundred genotyped donors of the cohort, an average of around 250,000 unique TCR beta nucleotide sequences was sequenced per donor, of which about 20% were non-productive. Here is what the overall study found, with its caveats: A further reported finding was that TCR beta sequences accurately predicted the HLA-A and HLA-B alleles for most subjects in the first cohort. Correlated functional status among segregating V segments might be attributable to linkage disequilibrium, but an unknown experimental factor could not be ruled out. Some IMGT-functional V segments, including TRBV6-2 and TRBV6-3, could not be distinguished by the 87-base-pair reads and were therefore excluded. The presence/absence analyses assumed that sequencing depth was roughly uniform across donors, and that assumption may not be true. An earlier analysis of several hundred of the donors showed that most TCR beta V segments appeared in productive rearrangements either about 90% or about 30% of the time, which broadly matched IMGT annotations. According to a later genetic analysis, donors in an Asian-associated ancestry cluster had fewer N-insertions in productive TCRs than the approximately 610-donor mean. When HLA alleles, especially DR and DQ, strongly co-occurred, attributing TCR associations to individual alleles was difficult. V-gene and J-gene trimming of TCR beta chains was associated with a missense DCLRE1C variant in a later genetic analysis, and the association was replicated in an independent cohort. The study gave a list of 150 to 200 TCR beta chains associated with cytomegalovirus. For the cohort, immune exposure information was limited to CMV serostatus. A later analysis reported that several top co-occurrence clusters appeared linked to parvovirus B19, influenza, CMV and Epstein-Barr virus. Compared with equally common non-associated chains, HLA-associated TCR beta chains in a later analysis were more clonally expanded and had lower generation probabilities. Most CMV-associated TCR beta chains appeared to be HLA-restricted in a later analysis, and the HLA associations seemed to be driven largely by CMV exposure. Because HLA typing was unavailable for some donors at each locus, only the typed subset was used in association tests. Because counts were too low, some 16 rarely observed V segments, including chromosome 9 orphons, were excluded from the earlier analysis of 587 of the donors. Specific HLA alleles were associated with 15,000 to 20,000 TCR beta sequences at a false discovery rate of 0.05 in a later analysis. A group of highly shared sequence variants was considered likely to be a technical artifact of the sequencing pipeline. Most TCR sequences were seen in very few donors, while some public TCRs were found in many individuals. A few of the identified cytomegalovirus-associated TCR beta chains were confirmed in vitro to be specific for cytomegalovirus antigens. In a later analysis, TCR association rates were found to vary across HLA loci, with the most associated TCRs seen for DRB1 alleles and the fewest for HLA-C alleles. The authors suggested that the approach could potentially be extended to other disease states and immunological phenotypes. The classifier was reported to diagnose cytomegalovirus status with high specificity and sensitivity in both the original cohort and the validation cohort. The cohort was sequenced for TCR beta chains only, and without alpha or paired-chain data the features that could be detected were limited.

The cohort was made up of approximately 700 healthy bone marrow donors. Cohort members were all nominally healthy when sampled, although unrecorded immune exposures were likely present. The donor tested CMV seronegative and was one of the 352 seronegative cohort members. Every donor gave a peripheral blood sample, and the peripheral blood mononuclear cells from that sample were used for TCR beta sequencing. The Qiagen DNeasy Blood Extraction Kit was used to extract genomic DNA from the blood cell samples. CDR1 SQVTM and CDR2 ANQGSEA are derived from the germline V gene. A distance of 21 bases separates the germline ends of V and J, which lose 8 bases and 2 bases respectively. The cysteine opens and the phenylalanine closes a CDR3 of 15 amino acids. Left in the record is the CDR3 DNA by itself, 45 bases read in frame from the first base. The library came from the immunoSEQ multiplex PCR assay. The multiplex PCR relied on a mix of 60 forward primers for TCR Vbeta segments and 13 reverse primers for TCR Jbeta segments. A multiplex PCR assay on genomic DNA amplified the CDR3 region of rearranged TCR beta genes. The amplified TCR beta libraries were sequenced on the Illumina HiSeq System as 87-base-pair reads. In the paper's pipeline: Across the roughly 670 repertoires, a later analysis counted roughly 84 million unique TCR beta chains, around 11 million of which were shared by at least two donors. A nearest-neighbor algorithm error-corrected the raw reads and collapsed the reads into unique sequences, merging closely related sequences to remove PCR and sequencing errors. Alignment of CDR3 sequences to IMGT reference sequences was used to assign V, D and J gene segments. Each retained sequence needed at least a six-nucleotide match to both a V gene segment and a J gene segment. A rearrangement counted as productive if the CDR3 had no stop codons and remained in frame with V and J, and every other rearrangement counted as non-productive. Following IMGT convention, CDR3 was defined as the stretch from the second conserved V-encoded cysteine to the conserved J-encoded phenylalanine. The earlier analysis of about 610 of the donors excluded sequences that lacked an unambiguous match to a single V gene segment. In an earlier analysis of roughly 600 of the donors, a V segment was called functional when productive rearrangements were above 56.7%, and segregating when the standard deviation between donors exceeded 5%. A statistical classification framework was developed to diagnose cytomegalovirus status using the catalog of TCR beta chain sequences. V and J gene assignment, in a later analysis, came from comparing TCR nucleotide sequences with IMGT/GENE-DB human TR gene sequences. Using the TCRdist pipeline, a later analysis assigned CDR3 sequences along with most-parsimonious VDJ recombination scenarios. In a later analysis, each TCR beta chain was defined by its CDR3 amino acid sequence together with its V-gene family, and reads lacking a unique V-gene family were excluded. In a later analysis, a few hundred highly shared, low-generation-probability nucleotide sequences were removed to address suspected cross-contamination and a sequencing artifact. A later analysis calculated a clonal expansion index for each public chain from normalized within-repertoire ranks of inferred template counts. Generation probabilities in a later analysis came from a VDJ recombination model fitted to out-of-frame rearrangements, and those results were checked against IGoR. Hypergeometric tests were used in a later analysis to score TCR-TCR, TCR-HLA and TCR-CMV co-occurrence, with a repertoire-size bias correction applied to the TCR pairs. A later analysis estimated false discovery rates by permuting HLA or CMV assignments 20 times. A later analysis grouped co-occurring TCRs with DBSCAN, adding TCRdist sequence similarity when clustering within HLA-allele-positive subsets. Repertoires with fewer than 30,000 or more than 120,000 public chains, plus five repertoires with anomalous nucleotide sharing, were excluded from co-occurrence clustering. This is the immuneACCESS table as TCRdb keeps it, with only in-frame sequences that have V and J called. A part of the clones is gone; compared with another copy, unresolved V genes explain less than half, and the rest is unexplained. That table supplies the V and J calls and clone size; D and trimming were determined from the DNA. Here the sample has 90,000 to 100,000 clones; over 60% occur a single time. 7.5% to 9% of the sample belongs to the ten largest clones.

The V and J genes are TRBV29-1 and TRBJ1-2; the D gene is possibly TRBD1, with 5 bases matching. Sequencing was done on a sample of PBMCs. This clonotype was obtained from a female donor in good health and CMV-seronegative. The sequenced DNA is TGCAGCTCCTACGAGAACAGGCAGGGAAACTATGGCTACACCTTC. Translated, this gives CSSYENRQGNYGYTF.